Described below is a single T cell receptor (beta chain) sequence and its context. The antigen is undetermined. Germline lookup yields CDR1 DFQATT and CDR2 SNEGSKA (reference sequence). The CDR3 loop spans 10 amino acids. V lost 5 bases and J lost 4, with 5 bases in between. Here immunoSEQ multiplex PCR was the method, and the copy in TCRdb shows in-frame clones only, minus some. The sample carries about 83,000 clones, about 89% recorded once. The data belong to a study of OX40 agonist ivuxolimab in advanced cancers. Study-level information: Allowance was made for prior anti-PD-1, anti-PD-L1 or anti-CTLA-4 therapy, and about 40% had some.

Overall study results and limits: CD8+ T cells averaged more expanded clones than CD4+.

Source: CD4+ or CD8+ T cells sorted from blood, taken in a trial of the OX40 agonist ivuxolimab. The genes are TRBV20-1 and TRBJ1-2, with no clear D. This TCR was sampled from an adult with an advanced solid tumor such as melanoma, head and neck, liver or kidney cancer. The CDR3: CSALSYGYTF. The DNA of the CDR3 is TGCAGTGCTCTCTCCTATGGCTACACCTTC.